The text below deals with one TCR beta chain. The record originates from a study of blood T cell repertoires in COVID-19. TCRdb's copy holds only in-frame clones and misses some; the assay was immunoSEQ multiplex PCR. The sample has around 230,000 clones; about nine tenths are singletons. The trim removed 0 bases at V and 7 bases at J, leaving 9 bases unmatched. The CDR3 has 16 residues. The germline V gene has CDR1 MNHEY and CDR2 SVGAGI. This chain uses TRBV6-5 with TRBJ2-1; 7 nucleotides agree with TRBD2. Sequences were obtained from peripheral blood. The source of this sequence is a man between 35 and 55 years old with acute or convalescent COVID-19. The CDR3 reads CASSYSRRLAENEQFF. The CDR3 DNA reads TGTGCCAGCAGTTACTCGAGGCGACTAGCAGAGAATGAGCAGTTCTTC.